A single sample gave rise to the 9 T cell receptor beta chains below, sequenced in a study of PD-1 blockade in classical Hodgkin lymphoma. Specified time point: cycle 4 day 1 (C4D1), after around six weeks of nivolumab. Each patient experienced a relapse that followed autologous stem cell transplantation, and brentuximab vedotin exposure varied. Negative magnetic selection isolated CD4+ T cells from thawed PBMCs. Assay used: immunoSEQ multiplex PCR; TCRdb lists only in-frame clones, some missing. The sample includes over 10,000 clones, 88% seen only once; the top ten take approximately 0.9%. The material was CD4+ T cells from blood, obtained before the fourth cycle of nivolumab. These receptor sequences come from a human donor with classical Hodgkin lymphoma.

The rearrangement joins TRBV19 to TRBJ2-3; TRBD1 matches at 7 bases. CDR1 and CDR2 from the germline V gene are LNHDA and SQIVND (reference sequence). J was trimmed by 4 bases and V by 1 base; bases with no gene match: 2. The CDR3 runs 14 residues. CDR3 sequence: CASSIGTGADTQYF. The CDR3 region has the DNA TGTGCCAGTAGTATAGGAACAGGGGCAGATACGCAGTATTTT. Drawing the rest from reference TRBV19 and TRBJ2-3, the complete variable domain is DGGITQSPKYLFRKEGQNVTLSCEQNLNHDAMYWYRQDPGQGLRLIYYSQIVNDFQKGDIAEGYSVSREKKESFPLTVTSAQKNPTAFYLCASSIGTGADTQYFGPGTRLTVL.

This chain links TRBV5-1 with TRBJ1-1; TRBD1 aligns across 8 bases. Germline CDR1 and CDR2: SGHRS and YFSETQ. The V segment lost 3 bases and the J segment 1 base; nucleotides outside the gene matches: 11. There are 17 residues in the CDR3. The CDR3 DNA reads TGCGCCAGCAGCTCCAGCAGGGGGCCCCCTAAGAACACTGAAGCTTTCTTT. Its protein is CASSSSRGPPKNTEAFF.

The J gene is TRBJ2-7, the V gene TRBV5-1; the D is unclear. The CDR3 runs 15 residues. Germline V lookup: CDR1 SGHRS, CDR2 YFSETQ. V was trimmed by 1 base and J by 3 bases, leaving 14 bases between them. CDR3 in amino acids: CASSLMALPFYEQYF. The CDR3 nucleotides are TGCGCCAGCAGCTTGATGGCCCTACCTTTCTACGAGCAGTACTTC.

This clone was seen just once. This rearrangement joins TRBV7-8 to TRBJ2-5, with 7 bases identical to TRBD2. Trimming cost V 2 bases and J 2 bases; bases outside gene matches: 8. Germline assignment: CDR1 SGHVS and CDR2 FQNEAQ. CDR3 length equals 16 residues. The CDR3 DNA reads as TGTGCCAGCAGCTTATTGGGGGGAGGGCAGCAAGAGACCCAGTACTTC. Amino acids: CASSLLGGGQQETQYF.

The chain has TRBV6-5 and TRBJ2-2, with 8 bases identical to TRBD2. After removal of 4 bases from V and 1 base from J, the junction contained 5 bases not matched to a gene. Germline V gene data show CDR1 as MNHEY and CDR2 as SVGAGI. CDR3 size: 16 residues. The CDR3 sequence: CASSFLTSGNTGELFF. The CDR3 nucleotides are TGTGCCAGCAGTTTCCTCACTAGCGGGAACACCGGGGAGCTGTTTTTT.

V and J are TRBV9 and TRBJ2-7, with a tentative D call TRBD1 (6 bases). From germline, CDR1 is SGDLS and CDR2 YYNGEE. This CDR3 spans 14 amino acids. V was cut by 3 bases and J by 2 bases, with 12 bases left in between. CDR3 sequence: CASSAWDITYEQYF. The CDR3 DNA sequence: TGTGCCAGCAGCGCGTGGGACATCACCTACGAGCAGTACTTC.

The chain uses TRBV30 and TRBJ2-5; 10 bases align to TRBD2. Germline V CDR1 and CDR2: GTSNPN, SVGIG (reference sequence). The CDR3 totals 15 residues. With V trimmed by 2 bases and J by 5 bases, 8 bases remained unmatched. The CDR3 spells CAWSPLAGVMETQYF. The CDR3 nucleotides are TGTGCCTGGAGTCCCCTAGCGGGAGTAATGGAGACCCAGTACTTC.

The chain couples TRBV9 to TRBJ2-7, with D perhaps matching TRBD2 (6 bases). Germline-derived CDR1 and CDR2 are SGDLS and YYNGEE. V was pared by 4 bases and J by 2 bases, with 13 bases between. This CDR3 region has 14 residues. Here the CDR3 DNA reads TGTGCCAGCAGCCCTCGGGCGGGGACCTACGAGCAGTACTTC. As protein: CASSPRAGTYEQYF.

This clone was recorded only once. This chain uses TRBV18 with TRBJ1-1; D ambiguous. CDR3 length equals 15 residues. The V end lost 3 bases, the J end lost 0 bases, and 11 bases lay between the germline ends. The germline gives CDR1 KGHSH, CDR2 LQKENI. This CDR3 is CASSPVGVMNTEAFF. Here the CDR3 DNA reads TGTGCCAGCTCACCGGTAGGAGTCATGAACACTGAAGCTTTCTTT.